A single sample gave rise to the 9 T cell receptor beta chains below, sequenced in a study of control samples from healthy donors and cancer patients. Assay: immunoSEQ multiplex PCR; the TCRdb copy retains only in-frame clones and omits some. The sample consists of about 150,000 clones, 85% to 90% of them appearing once. The sequencing sample was made of blood. Receptor source: a man aged 18-30 years in good health.

The V and J genes are TRBV30 and TRBJ2-7; 8 nucleotides match TRBD1. V shed 4 bases, J shed 0 bases, and the junction held 5 bases outside the gene matches. The CDR3 length is 14 residues. CDR1 is GTSNPN and CDR2 is SVGIG in the germline V gene (reference sequence). The CDR3 sequence is CAWTGTGLSYEQYF. The CDR3 DNA reads as TGTGCCTGGACCGGGACAGGCCTCTCCTACGAGCAGTACTTC.

The chain carries TRBV6-5 and TRBJ1-2; D is uncertain. The CDR3 has 14 residues. V was cut by 2 bases and J by 0 bases, with 7 bases left in between. Germline V gene lookup returns CDR1 MNHEY and CDR2 SVGAGI. Here the CDR3 DNA reads TGTGCCAGCAGTTACGACCTTGCTAACTATGGCTACACCTTC. Amino acids: CASSYDLANYGYTF.

The chain is built from TRBV9 and TRBJ2-3; the D is unclear. In germline, CDR1 is SGDLS, CDR2 YYNGEE. The CDR3 has 15 residues. V gave up 4 bases and J gave up 0 bases, with 12 bases separating them. CDR3 sequence: CASSSRQVSTDTQYF. In nucleotides, the CDR3 is TGTGCCAGCAGCTCAAGACAAGTTAGCACAGATACGCAGTATTTT. The variable domain in full, with the rest retrieved from reference TRBV9 and TRBJ2-3, is DSGVTQTPKHLITATGQRVTLRCSPRSGDLSVYWYQQSLDQGLQFLIQYYNGEERAKGNILERFSAQQFPDLHSELNLSSLELGDSALYFCASSSRQVSTDTQYFGPGTRLTVL.

The chain couples TRBV2 to TRBJ2-7; D unresolved. Germline V gene sequence: CDR1 SNHLY, CDR2 FYNNEI. The CDR3 runs to 12 residues. V gave up 10 bases and J gave up 4 bases, with 14 bases separating them. The CDR3 bases are TGTGCCACCATAGACGGTCGATACGAGCAGTACTTC. Translated, it gives CATIDGRYEQYF.

The chain links TRBV9 to TRBJ1-1; no firm D call. CDR1 SGDLS and CDR2 YYNGEE come from the germline V gene. The CDR3 consists of 14 residues. Trimming cost V 4 bases and J 0 bases, with 10 bases left between them. The CDR3 sequence is CASSPDYMNTEAFF. CDR3 DNA: TGTGCCAGCAGCCCGGATTATATGAACACTGAAGCTTTCTTT.

V is TRBV9 and J is TRBJ1-1; TRBD1 agrees at 7 bases. The CDR3 length is 11 residues. The V and J ends lost 5 bases and 9 bases, in that order; junction bases with no gene match: 4. In germline, CDR1 is SGDLS, CDR2 YYNGEE. CDR3 sequence reads: CASSAGGQAFF. The CDR3 DNA sequence: TGTGCCAGCAGTGCAGGGGGGCAAGCTTTCTTT.

This clone was detected only a few times. V is TRBV4-1 and J is TRBJ2-5; D remains ambiguous. V lost 4 bases and J 4 bases, leaving 10 bases between the germline ends. This CDR3 is built from 13 residues. CDR1 is MGHRA and CDR2 is YSYEKL in the germline V gene. CDR3 in DNA: TGCGCCAGCAGCCCAGAACCTGGAGAGACCCAGTACTTC. Its translation: CASSPEPGETQYF.

This chain connects TRBV4-1 to TRBJ2-7; D is uncertain. V lost 1 base, J lost 2 bases, and 12 bases lay in between. There are 15 residues in the CDR3. Germline CDR1 MGHRA, CDR2 YSYEKL. CDR3 nucleotides: TGCGCCAGCAGCCAAGTGCCCCAGCAACCCTACGAGCAGTACTTC. This translates into CASSQVPQQPYEQYF.

The rearrangement links TRBV18 to TRBJ2-1; 8 bases match TRBD2. The CDR3 is 15 amino acids. Germline trimming cut 0 bases from V and 6 bases from J; bases unmatched to any gene: 4. Germline CDR1 KGHSH, CDR2 LQKENI. The CDR3 nucleotides read TGTGCCAGCTCACCACCGGACGCGGGGGGCAATGAGCAGTTCTTC. It codes for CASSPPDAGGNEQFF.